These 32 T cell receptor beta chains were sequenced from one sample in a study of T cells in Graves' hyperthyroidism and ophthalmopathy. RNA transcripts yielded amplified TCR beta CDR3 regions. HTBI primers drove first-round RT-PCR of the TCR CDR3. TCRdb itself ran the multiplex PCR reads through MiXCR, one entry per CDR3 protein. The sample gives some 180,000 distinct CDR3 sequences, about a sixth of which show up once; under 35% is in the top ten. The sample was blood. The receptors were gathered from a woman in her fifties or sixties with Graves' hyperthyroidism.

The CDR3 bases are TGTGCCAGCAGCTTGTTAATAGCGGGAGGCACAGATACGCAGTATTTT. Its translation is CASSLLIAGGTDTQYF. This sequence joins TRBV7-9 and TRBJ2-3; TRBD2 aligns across 9 bases. The CDR3 sequence is 16 residues long. Germline V gives CDR1 SEHNR, CDR2 FQNEAQ (reference sequence). V trimming: 3 bases; J trimming: 1 base; junction bases outside the gene matches: 5.

This clonotype was found many times. V gene TRBV2 combines with J gene TRBJ2-1; the D gene is possibly TRBD2 (6 bases). From germline, CDR1 is SNHLY and CDR2 FYNNEI. The CDR3 covers 13 residues. With 9 bases removed from V and 5 bases from J, the gap between germline ends came to 14 bases. The CDR3 DNA reads TGTGCCAGTTTCCGGGGACTTAACAATGAGCAGTTCTTC. Its protein is CASFRGLNNEQFF.

This clonotype was picked up many times. V is TRBV6-1 and J is TRBJ2-7; D may be TRBD1 (6 bases). Germline-derived CDR1 and CDR2 are MNHNS and SASEGT. V was pared by 5 bases and J by 3 bases, with 11 bases between. CDR3 length: 13 residues. The CDR3 DNA reads as TGTGCCAGCAGTCAGGACAGCCGCTACGAGCAGTACTTC. Encoded protein: CASSQDSRYEQYF.

The V and J genes are TRBV13 and TRBJ2-1; D gene ambiguous. V gave up 0 bases and J gave up 9 bases, with 12 bases separating them. Per the germline V gene, CDR1 is PRHDT and CDR2 is FYEKMQ (reference sequence). The CDR3 is 14 residues long. CDR3 nucleotides: TGTGCCAGCAGCTTAGGGGAAGGGCAAAGTGAGCAGTTCTTC. Translating gives CASSLGEGQSEQFF. The whole variable domain, remainder taken from reference TRBV13 and TRBJ2-1, is AAGVIQSPRHLIKEKRETATLKCYPIPRHDTVYWYQQGPGQDPQFLISFYEKMQSDKGSIPDRFSAQQFSDYHSELNMSSLELGDSALYFCASSLGEGQSEQFFGPGTRLTVL.

This clonotype was found many times. The CDR3 protein is CASSTTGFGGNTEAFF. Here the CDR3 DNA reads TGTGCCAGCAGCACAACAGGGTTCGGGGGGAACACTGAAGCTTTCTTT. The chain recombines TRBV27 with TRBJ1-1; D is possibly TRBD1 (6 bases). Deletions cut 6 bases from V and 1 base from J, with 18 bases between. Germline V gives CDR1 MNHEY, CDR2 SMNVEV (reference sequence). The length of the CDR3 is 16 residues.

This clonotype was counted ten times or more. The chain recombines TRBV9 with TRBJ2-3; 9 nucleotides match TRBD2. Germline loops: CDR1 SGDLS, CDR2 YYNGEE. J gave up 9 bases and V 3 bases, and 11 bases lay outside the gene matches. The CDR3 loop spans 15 amino acids. The CDR3 nucleotides read TGTGCCAGCAGCGCCCGACCCGCGGGGGGGTCAACGCAGTATTTT. Its protein product is CASSARPAGGSTQYF. Variable domain in full (rest from reference TRBV9 and TRBJ2-3): DSGVTQTPKHLITATGQRVTLRCSPRSGDLSVYWYQQSLDQGLQFLIQYYNGEERAKGNILERFSAQQFPDLHSELNLSSLELGDSALYFCASSARPAGGSTQYFGPGTRLTVL.

There are many counts of this clonotype. The chain recombines TRBV6-6 with TRBJ1-4; D not certain. With 2 bases removed from V and 8 bases from J, the gap between germline ends came to 9 bases. The germline V gene has CDR1 MNHNY and CDR2 SVGAGI (reference sequence). The CDR3 is made up of 13 amino acids. The CDR3 bases are TGTGCCAGCAGTTACCAGTCAAGGGAAAAACTGTTTTTT. Its translation is CASSYQSREKLFF.

This clonotype was observed a handful of times. The rearrangement joins TRBV9 to TRBJ2-7, with D possibly called TRBD1 or TRBD2 (6 bases each). This CDR3 region has 14 residues. Germline V CDR1 and CDR2: SGDLS, YYNGEE. Trimming took off 0 bases at V and 5 bases at J, with 12 bases between the two ends. Here the CDR3 DNA reads TGTGCCAGCAGCGTAGGGGGGGCTATCGACGAGCAGTACTTC. It is translated as CASSVGGAIDEQYF.

This clonotype was seen repeatedly, ten times or more. V gene TRBV18 combines with J gene TRBJ1-1; D is ambiguous. The germline V and J ends were trimmed by 4 bases and 3 bases, with 15 bases remaining between them. Germline CDR1 KGHSH, CDR2 LQKENI. The CDR3 is 15 residues long. The CDR3 coding sequence is TGTGCCAGCTCACTGGTCGCAGCCCGGGACACTGAAGCTTTCTTT. Encoded protein: CASSLVAARDTEAFF.

This clonotype came up many times. V is TRBV29-1 and J is TRBJ1-2; D is unresolved. V dropped 0 bases and J dropped 8 bases, with 16 bases sitting between them. The CDR3 loop spans 14 amino acids. The V gene's germline CDR1 is SQVTM and CDR2 ANQGSEA. DNA for the CDR3: TGCAGCGTTGAAGATCCCGGGGTCCTAATGGGCTACACCTTC. Its protein product is CSVEDPGVLMGYTF.

This clonotype was counted ten times or more. The chain links TRBV7-9 to TRBJ1-4, with D maybe TRBD1 (6 bases). Trimming removed 4 bases from V and 5 bases from J, with 14 bases in between. Germline CDR1 and CDR2: SEHNR and FQNEAQ (reference sequence). This CDR3 is built from 15 residues. CDR3 in DNA: TGTGCCAGCAGCTACGGGCTTGGGGGCAATGAAAAACTGTTTTTT. This sequence encodes CASSYGLGGNEKLFF.

This clonotype was seen repeatedly, ten times or more. The chain links TRBV20-1 to TRBJ2-6; TRBD1 matches 7 bases. V was pared by 6 bases and J by 3 bases, with 8 bases of the junction left unmatched. The CDR3 has 15 residues. Germline CDR1 DFQATT, CDR2 SNEGSKA (reference sequence). This CDR3 reads CSAPRGLNGANVLTF. In DNA, the CDR3 is TGCAGTGCCCCGAGGGGGCTCAATGGGGCCAACGTCCTGACTTTC.

Many counts were recorded for this clonotype. V is TRBV9 and J is TRBJ1-5; D may be TRBD1 (5 bases). The CDR3 loop spans 14 amino acids. The germline V gene encodes CDR1 SGDLS and CDR2 YYNGEE. V was cut by 7 bases and J by 6 bases, with 17 bases left in between. CDR3 DNA sequence: TGTGCCAGCGGTAGTGGGGGGGTTGGTCAGCCCCAGCATTTT. As protein: CASGSGGVGQPQHF.

This clonotype was observed many times. V usage is TRBV2 and J usage is TRBJ2-2; D assignment may be TRBD1 or TRBD2 (5 bases each). Trimming left V 8 bases short and J 2 bases short, with 6 bases between. In germline, CDR1 is SNHLY, CDR2 FYNNEI. The CDR3 sequence is 12 residues long. The CDR3 protein is CASRDNTGELFF. The CDR3 nucleotides are TGTGCCAGCCGGGACAACACCGGGGAGCTGTTTTTT.

V gene TRBV28 combines with J gene TRBJ1-5; D gene uncertain. Trimming pared 5 bases from V and 4 bases from J, leaving 15 bases between. This CDR3 region has 15 residues. Germline V CDR1 and CDR2: MDHEN, SYDVKM. The CDR3 DNA sequence: TGTGCCAGCAGTCTACCGGTAGGGTTGAATCAGCCCCAGCATTTT. Its protein is CASSLPVGLNQPQHF.

Ten or more counts support this clonotype. V gene TRBV9 combines with J gene TRBJ2-5; tentatively, D is TRBD1 or TRBD2 (5 bases each). The germline V and J ends were trimmed by 0 bases and 0 bases, with 6 bases remaining between them. Germline lookup yields CDR1 SGDLS and CDR2 YYNGEE. The CDR3 runs to 14 residues. In DNA form, the CDR3 reads TGTGCCAGCAGCGTAGGGGGACACCAAGAGACCCAGTACTTC. Its protein product is CASSVGGHQETQYF.

This clonotype was seen at least ten times. V and J are TRBV12-3 or TRBV12-4 and TRBJ1-3, with 7 nucleotides matching TRBD1. With V trimmed by 3 bases and J by 2 bases, 13 bases remained unmatched. CDR3 length: 18 amino acids. CDR3 coding DNA: TGTGCCAGCAGTTTTACCCCAACAGGGGTAGGTCCTGGAAACACCATATATTTT. It is translated as CASSFTPTGVGPGNTIYF.

This clonotype was recorded many times. V gene TRBV7-2 combines with J gene TRBJ2-3, with D maybe TRBD2 (7 bases). The CDR3 totals 17 residues. Trimming took 4 bases from V and 4 from J, leaving 21 bases between them. CDR1 is SGHTA, CDR2 FQGNSA, per germline. The CDR3 bases are TGTGCCAGCAGCTGGGGACTGAAGGGGGGGCCTCCAGATACGCAGTATTTT. The encoded protein is CASSWGLKGGPPDTQYF.

This clonotype was found many times. The V call is TRBV7-9, the J call TRBJ1-3; TRBD1 is a possible D gene (6 bases). This CDR3 is 16 amino acids long. Germline CDR1 and CDR2: SEHNR and FQNEAQ (reference sequence). Trimming shortened V by 5 bases and J by 4 bases, and 18 bases separated the two germline ends. CDR3 nucleotide sequence: TGTGCCAGCAGCCGCCTAGGAACAGGGACCGGAAACACCATATATTTT. It is translated as CASSRLGTGTGNTIYF.

This clonotype appeared many times. CDR3 bases: TGTGCCAGCAGCATCCGCACATCCTTGAACACTGAAGCTTTCTTT. Amino acids: CASSIRTSLNTEAFF. The J gene is TRBJ1-1, the V gene TRBV7-9; D gene uncertain. The CDR3 contains 15 residues. The V gene lost 5 bases and the J gene lost 0 bases, with 13 bases spanning the gap. The germline V gene encodes CDR1 SEHNR and CDR2 FQNEAQ (reference sequence).

This clonotype was detected many times. The V gene is TRBV20-1, the J gene TRBJ1-2, with TRBD1 matching over 8 bases. V gave up 0 bases and J gave up 8 bases; unmatched junction bases: 8. The CDR3 runs to 14 residues. Germline V CDR1 and CDR2: DFQATT, SNEGSKA (reference sequence). CDR3 bases: TGCAGTGCTAGAGATCAACCAGGGGGCTGGGGCTACACCTTC. Its translation: CSARDQPGGWGYTF.

This clonotype was detected ten times or more. The V gene is TRBV11-2, the J gene TRBJ2-5; 9 nucleotides line up with TRBD1. CDR1 and CDR2 (germline): SGHAT, FQNNGV. This CDR3 has 16 amino acids. V lost 5 bases, J lost 10 bases, and 17 bases stayed unmatched. The CDR3 spells CASSPKVPGQGSVQYF. The CDR3 DNA follows: TGTGCCAGCAGCCCTAAAGTTCCGGGACAGGGATCGGTCCAGTACTTC. The whole variable domain, filled in from reference TRBV11-2 and TRBJ2-5, reads EAGVAQSPRYKIIEKRQSVAFWCNPISGHATLYWYQQILGQGPKLLIQFQNNGVVDDSQLPKDRFSAERLKGVDSTLKIQPAKLEDSAVYLCASSPKVPGQGSVQYFGPGTRLLVL.

This clonotype appeared many times. The V gene is TRBV7-9, the J gene TRBJ1-1; D may be TRBD1 (6 bases). CDR1 and CDR2 from the germline V gene are SEHNR and FQNEAQ (reference sequence). Trimming pared 5 bases from V and 0 bases from J, leaving 16 bases between. This CDR3 spans 16 amino acids. This chain's CDR3 is CASSDQGQIMNTEAFF. The CDR3 nucleotides read TGTGCCAGCAGCGACCAGGGGCAAATCATGAACACTGAAGCTTTCTTT. Variable domain in full (rest from reference TRBV7-9 and TRBJ1-1): DTGVSQNPRHKITKRGQNVTFRCDPISEHNRLYWYRQTLGQGPEFLTYFQNEAQLEKSRLLSDRFSAERPKGSFSTLEIQRTEQGDSAMYLCASSDQGQIMNTEAFFGQGTRLTVV.

V usage is TRBV2 and J usage is TRBJ2-6; D not certain. CDR1 and CDR2 (germline): SNHLY, FYNNEI. The CDR3 is 15 residues long. The V end was cut by 6 bases, the J end by 4 bases, with 13 bases between. The CDR3 bases are TGTGCCAGCAGCTGGAACACCGCCGGGGCCAACGTCCTGACTTTC. Translation gives CASSWNTAGANVLTF.

This clonotype was counted at least ten times. The gene calls are TRBV19 and TRBJ1-5, with D maybe TRBD1 (5 bases). Per the germline V gene, CDR1 is LNHDA and CDR2 is SQIVND (reference sequence). There are 12 residues in the CDR3. V lost 7 bases and J lost 6, with 10 bases in between. CDR3 region: CASNEGLQPQHF. CDR3 in DNA: TGTGCCAGTAACGAGGGGCTTCAGCCCCAGCATTTT.

The table lists this clonotype with many counts. J is TRBJ2-1 and V is TRBV3-1, with D perhaps matching TRBD2 (5 bases). Germline V CDR1 and CDR2: LGHDT, YNNKEL (reference sequence). This CDR3 has 14 residues. Trimming took 5 bases from V and 4 from J, leaving 12 bases between them. CDR3 residues: CASSGRRTYNEQFF. The DNA of the CDR3 is TGTGCCAGCAGCGGACGTCGGACTTACAATGAGCAGTTCTTC.

This clonotype showed up many times. The chain carries TRBV7-9 and TRBJ2-5; no clear D. CDR3 length: 13 residues. V lost 1 base to trimming and J lost 1 base, with 4 bases between them. Per germline, CDR1 SEHNR and CDR2 FQNEAQ (reference sequence). This CDR3 is CASSLGAQETQYF. CDR3 DNA: TGTGCCAGCAGCTTAGGTGCCCAAGAGACCCAGTACTTC.

In its sample, this clonotype was seen many times. The chain employs TRBV20-1 and TRBJ2-1; D is uncertain. Trimming removed 0 bases at V and 2 bases at J, with 11 bases between. The germline V gene has CDR1 DFQATT and CDR2 SNEGSKA (reference sequence). CDR3 length: 15 amino acids. Written as DNA, the CDR3 is TGCAGTGCTAGAGATTTAAGTATGACCTACAATGAGCAGTTCTTC. Amino acid sequence: CSARDLSMTYNEQFF.

The CDR3 here is CSARRQGVSPLHF. The CDR3 nucleotides read TGCAGTGCTAGAAGACAGGGGGTCTCACCCCTCCACTTT. The rearrangement joins TRBV20-1 to TRBJ1-6; TRBD1 agrees at 9 bases. The ends lost 2 bases at V and 10 bases at J; junction bases unmatched: 3. Germline V gene lookup returns CDR1 DFQATT and CDR2 SNEGSKA (reference sequence). The CDR3 runs to 13 residues.

There are many counts of this clonotype. The chain employs TRBV29-1 and TRBJ1-1; D is unresolved. Germline CDR1 SQVTM, CDR2 ANQGSEA. The length of the CDR3 is 15 residues. Trimming shortened V by 4 bases and J by 1 base, and 16 bases separated the two germline ends. The CDR3 region is CSVVPPLSRNTEAFF. CDR3 bases: TGCAGCGTTGTTCCCCCCCTCTCCCGGAACACTGAAGCTTTCTTT.

This clonotype was recorded many times. V gene TRBV2 combines with J gene TRBJ2-5, with 9 bases fitting TRBD1. The CDR3 extends over 15 amino acids. CDR1 is SNHLY and CDR2 is FYNNEI in the germline V gene. V trimming: 6 bases; J trimming: 5 bases; junction bases outside the gene matches: 10. CDR3 amino acids: CASRTPGTGKETQYF. CDR3 sequence (DNA): TGTGCCAGCAGGACCCCCGGGACAGGGAAGGAGACCCAGTACTTC.

CDR3 amino acids: CASSQRWGLNSPLHF. The CDR3 nucleotides read TGCGCCAGCAGCCAACGTTGGGGACTTAATTCACCCCTCCACTTT. This sequence joins TRBV4-3 and TRBJ1-6; D may be TRBD1 (5 bases). The germline V gene encodes CDR1 LGHNA and CDR2 YSLEER. The CDR3 has 15 residues. Between the trimmed V and J ends, which lost 2 bases and 6 bases, there was a span of 11 bases.